The 12 T cell receptor beta chains listed next were all sequenced from one sample in a study of blood T cell repertoires in COVID-19. Sequencing was performed with immunoSEQ multiplex PCR; in TCRdb, only in-frame clones are kept and a portion is missing. The sample consists of over 350,000 clones, approximately 87% of them appearing once. The sequencing sample was made of PBMCs or T cells enriched from blood (not recorded which). These receptors came from a woman aged 50 to 60 who had recovered from COVID-19.

The chain recombines TRBV27 with TRBJ2-3, with TRBD1 matching 7 bases. V was clipped by 6 bases and J by 2 bases; unmatched bases: 8. CDR3 length: 15 amino acids. CDR1 is MNHEY, CDR2 SMNVEV, per germline (reference sequence). For the CDR3, the DNA is TGTGCCAGCAGACTTAGACAGGGCCCCACAGATACGCAGTATTTT. It is translated as CASRLRQGPTDTQYF.

V usage is TRBV14 and J usage is TRBJ1-6; D possibly corresponds to TRBD1 (6 bases). CDR3 length: 12 amino acids. The V end was cut by 6 bases, the J end by 7 bases, with 7 bases between. Germline CDR1 reads SGHDN; CDR2 reads FVKESK. The CDR3 DNA follows: TGTGCCAGCAGAGGGGGAAATTCACCCCTCCACTTT. Amino acids: CASRGGNSPLHF.

The CDR3 loop reads CASSSMRTVGYTF. In DNA, the CDR3 is TGTGCCAGCAGCTCAATGAGGACAGTGGGCTACACCTTC. This chain connects TRBV7-2 to TRBJ1-2; a possible D gene is TRBD1 (6 bases). CDR1 is SGHTA, CDR2 FQGNSA, per germline. V lost 4 bases and J 8 bases, leaving 14 bases between the germline ends. The CDR3 has 13 amino acids.

The chain uses TRBV5-8 and TRBJ1-2, with 7 bases that match TRBD1. Germline V gives CDR1 SGHTS, CDR2 YDEGEE. The CDR3 has 14 amino acids. V was pared by 2 bases and J by 7 bases, with 8 bases of the junction left unmatched. The CDR3 loop is CASSFRQGSPGYTF. In DNA form, the CDR3 reads TGTGCCAGCAGCTTTAGACAGGGCAGTCCTGGCTACACCTTC. The complete variable domain, with remaining parts taken from reference TRBV5-8 and TRBJ1-2, reads EAGVTQSPTHLIKTRGQQATLRCSPISGHTSVYWYQQALGLGLQFLLWYDEGEERNRGNFPPRFSGRQFPNYSSELNVNALELEDSALYLCASSFRQGSPGYTFGSGTRLTVV.

V usage is TRBV2 and J usage is TRBJ1-1; weak D call: TRBD1 (5 bases). From germline, CDR1 is SNHLY and CDR2 FYNNEI. The V end was cut by 4 bases, the J end by 0 bases, with 15 bases between. This CDR3 spans 16 amino acids. The CDR3 sequence: CASSVGAGPLNTEAFF. The CDR3 bases are TGTGCCAGCAGTGTAGGGGCCGGCCCGCTGAACACTGAAGCTTTCTTT.

The count of this clone is one. This chain joins TRBV6-4 and TRBJ1-1, with D maybe TRBD1 (5 bases). Trimming removed 6 bases at V and 3 bases at J, with 11 bases between. There are 13 residues in the CDR3. CDR1 is MRHNA, CDR2 SNTAGT, per germline. CDR3 DNA: TGTGCCAGCAGCAGACAGATATACACTGAAGCTTTCTTT. Translating gives CASSRQIYTEAFF.

The chain joins TRBV27 to TRBJ1-2, with 7 bases matching TRBD1. Trimming removed 6 bases from V and 4 bases from J; junction bases left unmatched: 5. Germline CDR1 reads MNHEY; CDR2 reads SMNVEV (reference sequence). This CDR3 comprises 13 residues. CDR3 amino acids: CASSLGTAYGYTF. The CDR3 nucleotides are TGTGCCAGCAGCCTCGGGACAGCCTATGGCTACACCTTC.

The chain uses TRBV5-6 and TRBJ2-5, with 11 bases that match TRBD2. V gave up 4 bases and J gave up 3 bases; unmatched junction bases: 5. Germline V CDR1 and CDR2: SGHDT, YYEEEE. The CDR3 has 15 amino acids. This chain's CDR3 is CASSGTGLAEETQYF. DNA of the CDR3: TGTGCCAGCAGCGGCACGGGACTAGCGGAAGAGACCCAGTACTTC.

This clone has just a few counts. The chain links TRBV28 to TRBJ1-3; D is perhaps TRBD1 (5 bases). Germline lookup yields CDR1 MDHEN and CDR2 SYDVKM. The germline V and J ends were trimmed by 5 bases and 4 bases, with 12 bases remaining between them. The CDR3 runs to 14 residues. The CDR3 bases are TGTGCCAGCAGTCCAGGGATGGCAGGAAACACCATATATTTT. Encoded protein: CASSPGMAGNTIYF.

The chain links TRBV5-1 to TRBJ1-6; TRBD1 matches at 8 bases. With 0 bases clipped from V and 7 bases from J, the junction kept 6 bases outside the gene matches. This CDR3 has 16 amino acids. Germline values: CDR1 SGHRS, CDR2 YFSETQ. This CDR3 reads CASSLDGRQGNSPLHF. As DNA, the CDR3 is TGCGCCAGCAGCTTGGACGGTAGACAGGGGAATTCACCCCTCCACTTT.

V usage is TRBV6-2 or TRBV6-3 and J usage is TRBJ1-2; no definite D call. V was pared by 4 bases and J by 3 bases, with 9 bases between. Germline CDR1 reads MNHEY; CDR2 reads SVGEGT. This CDR3 is built from 13 residues. The CDR3 is CASSSQIDYGYTF. The CDR3 coding sequence is TGTGCCAGCAGTTCACAGATCGACTATGGCTACACCTTC.

This chain uses TRBV7-9 with TRBJ1-2; weak D call: TRBD1 (6 bases). The V and J ends lost 2 bases and 4 bases respectively, with 11 bases between them. The germline gives CDR1 SEHNR, CDR2 FQNEAQ (reference sequence). This CDR3 comprises 14 residues. The CDR3 spells CASSLITGSYGYTF. CDR3 coding DNA: TGTGCCAGCAGCTTAATAACAGGGAGCTATGGCTACACCTTC.